What follows is one TCR beta chain and its context. The repertoire was sequenced with immunoSEQ multiplex PCR; TCRdb's copy has only in-frame clones and lacks some. This table has about 79,000 clones, roughly 92% appearing once. This record comes from a study of technical replicates of blood from a few donors. Source material: T cells isolated from PBMCs. The receptor was derived from a human donor in good health.

Here the CDR3 reads CASSLTSPTDTQYF. CDR3 bases: TGTGCCAGCAGTTTGACTAGTCCCACAGATACGCAGTATTTT. The rearrangement links TRBV27 to TRBJ2-3; D might be TRBD2 (6 bases). This CDR3 is 14 amino acids long. The germline V gene has CDR1 MNHEY and CDR2 SMNVEV (reference sequence). V was clipped by 3 bases and J by 2 bases, with 9 bases between them.